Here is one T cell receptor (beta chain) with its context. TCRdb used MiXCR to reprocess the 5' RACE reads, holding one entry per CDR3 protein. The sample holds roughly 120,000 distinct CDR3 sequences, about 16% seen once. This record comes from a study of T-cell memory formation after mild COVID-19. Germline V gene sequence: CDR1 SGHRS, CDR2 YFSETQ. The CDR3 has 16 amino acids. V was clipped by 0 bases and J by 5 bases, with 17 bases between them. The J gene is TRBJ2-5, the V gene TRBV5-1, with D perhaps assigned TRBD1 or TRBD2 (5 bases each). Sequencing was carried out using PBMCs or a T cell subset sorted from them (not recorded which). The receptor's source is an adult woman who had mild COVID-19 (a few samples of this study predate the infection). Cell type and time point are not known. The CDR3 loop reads CASSLEGRQMYETQYF. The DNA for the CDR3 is TGCGCCAGCAGCTTGGAGGGGAGACAGATGTACGAGACCCAGTACTTC.